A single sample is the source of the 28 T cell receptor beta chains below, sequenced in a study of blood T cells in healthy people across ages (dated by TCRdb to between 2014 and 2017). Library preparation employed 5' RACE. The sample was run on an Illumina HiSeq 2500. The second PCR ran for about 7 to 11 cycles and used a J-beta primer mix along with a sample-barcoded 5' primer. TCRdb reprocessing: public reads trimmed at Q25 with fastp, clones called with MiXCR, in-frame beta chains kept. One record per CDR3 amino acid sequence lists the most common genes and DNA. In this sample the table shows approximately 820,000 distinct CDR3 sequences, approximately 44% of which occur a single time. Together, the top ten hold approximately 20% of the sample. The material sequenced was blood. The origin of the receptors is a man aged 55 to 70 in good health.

The CDR3 region is CASSLGDSFTDTQYF. CDR3 nucleotides: TGTGCCAGCAGCTTGGGGGACAGCTTCACAGATACGCAGTATTTT. This sequence joins TRBV5-8 and TRBJ2-3; 7 bases agree with TRBD1. The V segment lost 0 bases and the J segment 2 bases; nucleotides outside the gene matches: 3. The V gene's germline CDR1 is SGHTS and CDR2 YDEGEE. The CDR3 contains 15 residues.

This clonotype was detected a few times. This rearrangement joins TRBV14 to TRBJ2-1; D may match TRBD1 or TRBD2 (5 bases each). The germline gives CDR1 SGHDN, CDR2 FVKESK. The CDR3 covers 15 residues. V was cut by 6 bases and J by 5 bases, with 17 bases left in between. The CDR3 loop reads CASSPRYGADNEQFF. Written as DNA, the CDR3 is TGTGCCAGCAGTCCAAGGTACGGGGCTGACAATGAGCAGTTCTTC.

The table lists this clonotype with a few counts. As DNA, the CDR3 is TGCAGTGCTAGAGATCATCTGCCCACTAGCGGGTTTCAAGAGACCCAGTACTTC. It translates to CSARDHLPTSGFQETQYF. V and J are TRBV20-1 and TRBJ2-5, with 9 bases lining up with TRBD2. The ends lost 0 bases at V and 2 bases at J; junction bases unmatched: 13. Germline CDR1 and CDR2: DFQATT and SNEGSKA (reference sequence). The CDR3 has 18 residues.

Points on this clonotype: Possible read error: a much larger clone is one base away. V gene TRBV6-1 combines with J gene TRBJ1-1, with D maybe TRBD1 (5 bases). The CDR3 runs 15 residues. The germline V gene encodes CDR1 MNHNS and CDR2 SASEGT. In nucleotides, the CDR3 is TGTGCCGGCAGTGCTGGACATAAAACTGGCACTGAAGCTTTCTTT. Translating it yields CAGSAGHKTGTEAFF.

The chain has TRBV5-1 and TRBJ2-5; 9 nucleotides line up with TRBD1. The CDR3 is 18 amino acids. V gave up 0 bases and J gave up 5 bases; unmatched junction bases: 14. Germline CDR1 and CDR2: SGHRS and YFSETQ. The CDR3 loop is CASSLGAYRGRFQETQYF. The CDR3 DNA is TGCGCCAGCAGCTTGGGCGCCTACAGGGGGCGATTTCAGGAGACCCAGTACTTC.

As DNA, the CDR3 is TGCGCCAGCAGCCCCACCGGGACCGCGAACACTGAAGCTTTCTTT. Encoded protein: CASSPTGTANTEAFF. The rearrangement uses TRBV4-1 and TRBJ1-1, with a possible D match to TRBD1 (5 bases). The V end lost 4 bases, the J end lost 1 base, and 13 bases lay between the germline ends. Germline loops: CDR1 MGHRA, CDR2 YSYEKL. This CDR3 is built from 15 residues.

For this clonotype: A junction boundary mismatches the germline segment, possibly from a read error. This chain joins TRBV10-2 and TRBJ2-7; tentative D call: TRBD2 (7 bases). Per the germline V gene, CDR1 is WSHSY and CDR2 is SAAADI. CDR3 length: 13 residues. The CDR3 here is CASTGGSVGQQYF. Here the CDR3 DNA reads TGCGCCAGCACGGGGGGCAGCGTGGGGCAGCAGTACTTT.

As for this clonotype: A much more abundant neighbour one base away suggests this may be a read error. This chain's CDR3 is CASSEVAGGMNEQFF. CDR3 bases: TGCGCCAGCAGTGAGGTAGCGGGGGGAATGAATGAGCAGTTCTTC. This chain uses TRBV10-1 with TRBJ2-1, with TRBD2 identical over 10 bases. The CDR3 runs to 15 residues. Germline trimming cut 2 bases from V and 7 bases from J; bases unmatched to any gene: 5. Germline V CDR1 and CDR2: WNHNN, SYGVQD (reference sequence).

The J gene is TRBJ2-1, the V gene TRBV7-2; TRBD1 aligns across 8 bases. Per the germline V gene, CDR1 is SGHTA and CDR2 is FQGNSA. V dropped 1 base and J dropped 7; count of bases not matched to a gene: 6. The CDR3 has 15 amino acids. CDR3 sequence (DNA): TGTGCCAGCAGCTTAGTTGGGACAGGAGGTAATGAGCAGTTCTTC. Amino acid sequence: CASSLVGTGGNEQFF.

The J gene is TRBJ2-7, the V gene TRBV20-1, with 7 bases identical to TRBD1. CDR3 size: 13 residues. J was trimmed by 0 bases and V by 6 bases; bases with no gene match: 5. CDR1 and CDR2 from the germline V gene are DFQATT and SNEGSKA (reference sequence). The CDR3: CSASDRASYEQYF. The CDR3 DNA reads TGCAGTGCCTCCGACAGGGCCTCCTACGAGCAGTACTTC.

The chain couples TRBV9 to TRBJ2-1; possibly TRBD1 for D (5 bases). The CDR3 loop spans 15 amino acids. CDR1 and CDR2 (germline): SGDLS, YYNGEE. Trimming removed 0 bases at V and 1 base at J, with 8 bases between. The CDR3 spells CASSVEQESYNEQFF. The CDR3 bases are TGTGCCAGCAGCGTAGAACAGGAGTCCTACAATGAGCAGTTCTTC. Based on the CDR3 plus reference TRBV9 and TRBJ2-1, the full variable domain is DSGVTQTPKHLITATGQRVTLRCSPRSGDLSVYWYQQSLDQGLQFLIQYYNGEERAKGNILERFSAQQFPDLHSELNLSSLELGDSALYFCASSVEQESYNEQFFGPGTRLTVL.

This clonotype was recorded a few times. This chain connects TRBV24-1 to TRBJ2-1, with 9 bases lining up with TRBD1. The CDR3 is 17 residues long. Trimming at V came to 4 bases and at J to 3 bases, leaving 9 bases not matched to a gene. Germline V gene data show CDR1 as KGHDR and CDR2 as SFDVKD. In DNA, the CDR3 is TGTGCCACCAGTGACGTACCGGGACAGGGATTCTACAATGAGCAGTTCTTC. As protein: CATSDVPGQGFYNEQFF.

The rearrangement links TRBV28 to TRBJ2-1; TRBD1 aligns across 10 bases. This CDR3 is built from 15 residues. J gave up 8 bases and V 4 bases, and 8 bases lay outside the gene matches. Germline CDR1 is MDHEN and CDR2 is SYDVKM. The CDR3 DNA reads TGTGCCAGCAGTTCCTCCTGGGACAGGGGATATGAGCAGTTCTTC. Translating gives CASSSSWDRGYEQFF.

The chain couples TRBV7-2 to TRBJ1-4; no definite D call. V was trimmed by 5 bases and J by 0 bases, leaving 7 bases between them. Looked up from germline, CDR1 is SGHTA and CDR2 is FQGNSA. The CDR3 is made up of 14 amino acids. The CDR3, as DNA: TGTGCCAGCAGCACCCAGGCAACTAATGAAAAACTGTTTTTT. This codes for CASSTQATNEKLFF.

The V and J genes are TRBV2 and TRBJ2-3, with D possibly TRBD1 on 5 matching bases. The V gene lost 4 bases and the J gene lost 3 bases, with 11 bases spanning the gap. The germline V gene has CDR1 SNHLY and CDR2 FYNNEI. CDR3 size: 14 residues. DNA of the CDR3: TGTGCCAGCAGTGGGTGGGGCCAGACAGATACGCAGTATTTT. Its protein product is CASSGWGQTDTQYF.

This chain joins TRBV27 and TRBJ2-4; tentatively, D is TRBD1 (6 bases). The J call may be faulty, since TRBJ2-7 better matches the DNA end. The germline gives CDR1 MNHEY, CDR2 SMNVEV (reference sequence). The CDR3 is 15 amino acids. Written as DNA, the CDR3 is TGTGCCAGCGGGCCCGGGACACCAAGGATCGGCGAGCAGTACTTC. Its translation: CASGPGTPRIGEQYF.

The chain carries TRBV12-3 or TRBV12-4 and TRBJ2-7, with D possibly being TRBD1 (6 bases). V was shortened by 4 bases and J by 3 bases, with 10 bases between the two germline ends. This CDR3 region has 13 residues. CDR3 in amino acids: CASSSGERYEQYF. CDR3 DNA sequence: TGTGCCAGCAGTTCAGGGGAACGCTACGAGCAGTACTTC.

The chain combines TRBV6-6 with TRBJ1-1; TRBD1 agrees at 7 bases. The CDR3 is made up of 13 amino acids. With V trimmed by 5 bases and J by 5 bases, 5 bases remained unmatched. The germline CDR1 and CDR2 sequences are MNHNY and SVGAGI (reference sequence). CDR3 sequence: CASSIGQATEAFF. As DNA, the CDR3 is TGTGCCAGCAGTATCGGACAGGCAACTGAAGCTTTCTTT.

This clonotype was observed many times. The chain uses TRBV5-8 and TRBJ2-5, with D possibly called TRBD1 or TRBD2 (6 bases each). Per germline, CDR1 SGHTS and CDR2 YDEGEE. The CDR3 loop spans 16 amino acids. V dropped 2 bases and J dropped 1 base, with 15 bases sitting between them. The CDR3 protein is CASSLRGATTQETQYF. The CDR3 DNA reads TGTGCCAGCAGCTTAAGGGGGGCCACAACCCAAGAGACCCAGTACTTC.

The CDR3 DNA is TGTGCCAGCAGCGTAGCTGCCAGGGGGACCGGGGAGCTGTTTTTT. It specifies CASSVAARGTGELFF. The rearrangement joins TRBV9 to TRBJ2-2, with 7 bases fitting TRBD1. The CDR3 loop spans 15 amino acids. Germline CDR1 SGDLS, CDR2 YYNGEE. The junction had 4 bases not matched to a gene; V was cut back by 0 bases and J by 5 bases.

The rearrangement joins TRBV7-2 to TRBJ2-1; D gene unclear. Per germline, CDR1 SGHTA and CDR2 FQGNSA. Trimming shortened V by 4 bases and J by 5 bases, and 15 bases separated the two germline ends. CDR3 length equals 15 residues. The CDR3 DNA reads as TGTGCCAGCAGCTCAACGCCCCCTGTGAACAATGAGCAGTTCTTC. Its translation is CASSSTPPVNNEQFF.

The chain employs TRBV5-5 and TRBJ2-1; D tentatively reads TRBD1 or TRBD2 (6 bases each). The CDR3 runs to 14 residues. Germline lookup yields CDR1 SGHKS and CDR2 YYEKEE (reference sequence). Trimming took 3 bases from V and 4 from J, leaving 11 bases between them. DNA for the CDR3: TGTGCCAGCAGCTGGAGGGGGGCATACAATGAGCAGTTCTTC. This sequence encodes CASSWRGAYNEQFF.

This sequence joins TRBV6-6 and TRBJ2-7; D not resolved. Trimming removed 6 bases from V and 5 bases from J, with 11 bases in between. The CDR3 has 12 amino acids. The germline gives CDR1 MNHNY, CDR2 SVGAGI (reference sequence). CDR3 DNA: TGTGCCAGCAGCCCAACCCCCCACGAGCAGTACTTC. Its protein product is CASSPTPHEQYF.

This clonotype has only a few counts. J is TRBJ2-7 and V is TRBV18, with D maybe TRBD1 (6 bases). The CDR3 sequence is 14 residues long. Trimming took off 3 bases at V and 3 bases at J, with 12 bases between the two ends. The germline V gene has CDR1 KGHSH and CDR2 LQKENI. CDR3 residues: CASSPSGGYYEQYF. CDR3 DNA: TGTGCCAGCTCACCTTCTGGGGGCTACTACGAGCAGTACTTC.

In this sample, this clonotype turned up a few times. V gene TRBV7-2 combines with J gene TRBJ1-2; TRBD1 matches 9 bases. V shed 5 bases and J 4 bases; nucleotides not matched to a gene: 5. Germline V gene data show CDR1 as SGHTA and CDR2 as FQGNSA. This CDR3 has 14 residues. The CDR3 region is CASSKQGAAYGYTF. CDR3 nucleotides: TGTGCCAGCAGCAAACAGGGGGCAGCCTATGGCTACACCTTC. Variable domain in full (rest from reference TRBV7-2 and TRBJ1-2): GAGVSQSPSNKVTEKGKDVELRCDPISGHTALYWYRQSLGQGLEFLIYFQGNSAPDKSGLPSDRFSAERTGGSVSTLTIQRTQQEDSAVYLCASSKQGAAYGYTFGSGTRLTVV.

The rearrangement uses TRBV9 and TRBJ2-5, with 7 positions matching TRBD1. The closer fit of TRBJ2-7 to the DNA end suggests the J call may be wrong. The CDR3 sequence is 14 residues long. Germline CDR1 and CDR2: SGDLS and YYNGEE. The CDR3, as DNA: TGTGCCAGCAGCGGGAGTACAGGGGTCAACGAGCAGTACTTC. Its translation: CASSGSTGVNEQYF.

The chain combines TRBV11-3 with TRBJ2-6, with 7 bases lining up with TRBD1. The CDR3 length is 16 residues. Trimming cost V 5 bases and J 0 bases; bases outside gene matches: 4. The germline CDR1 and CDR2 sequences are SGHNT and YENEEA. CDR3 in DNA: TGTGCCAGCAGCGCGACAGGGACCTCTGGGGCCAACGTCCTGACTTTC. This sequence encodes CASSATGTSGANVLTF.

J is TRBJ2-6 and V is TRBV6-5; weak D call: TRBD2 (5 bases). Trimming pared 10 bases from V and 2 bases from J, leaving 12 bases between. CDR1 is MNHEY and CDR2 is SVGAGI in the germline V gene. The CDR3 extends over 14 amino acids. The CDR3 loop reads CATKVGAGANVLTF. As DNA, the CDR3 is TGTGCCACTAAGGTCGGGGCTGGGGCCAACGTCCTGACTTTC.